This TCR beta chain was captured in a study of regulatory T cells in long-lasting Graves disease (dated by TCRdb to the early 2020s). Regarding the complete study: Patients with newly diagnosed Graves' disease had been on antithyroid drugs for under 3 months. Patients with persistent Graves' disease were compared with patients with newly diagnosed Graves' disease using TCR sequencing and RNA sequencing of peripheral blood. The study took place in China and was registered as a clinical trial. A total of around 35 samples underwent TCR sequencing: about 13 from persistent and around 20 from newly diagnosed Graves' disease patients. What the study reported, not specific to this receptor: Sequencing and analysis were restricted to the TCR beta chain. Compared with newly diagnosed patients, patients with persistent Graves' disease had lower TCR Shannon entropy and fewer highly expanded clones, which suggests clonal expansion. More public clonotypes were shared among persistent patients (roughly 3,000) than among newly diagnosed patients (more than 900). Preferential use of TRBV28, TRBJ1-2 and TRBJ2-5 was observed in persistent disease, whereas TRBV20-1 and TRBJ2-1 were favored in newly diagnosed disease. The small sample size was acknowledged by the authors as a limitation that may reduce accuracy. Only peripheral blood was studied, because thyroid tissue, the primary lesion, was inaccessible.

The sample's time point label is to be understood as: newly diagnosed GD, antithyroid drugs for less than 3 months. RNA was extracted from PBMCs in TRIzol for both TCR sequencing and RNA sequencing. Graves' disease was diagnosed according to American Thyroid Association guidelines. Patients were recruited from an endocrinology department in Xi'an, China. Each patient gave approximately 9.7 milliliters of peripheral blood, collected in an EDTA anticoagulant tube. PBMCs were isolated by Ficoll Paque Plus density gradient separation without further T cell sorting. An Agilent 2100 Bioanalyzer and agarose gel were used to check RNA quality, while a NanoDrop 2000 measured RNA concentration. Library construction relied on multiplex PCR. The instrument given in TCRdb is Illumina HiSeq 4000. TCR beta libraries were built with iRepertoire HTBI primers and Arm-PCR amplification of CDR3 regions. Before sequencing, the PCR products underwent gel purification. The authors' analysis ran thus. Gene usage analysis of CDR3 amino acid clonotypes relied on the 62 TRBV and about 15 TRBJ segments identified across samples. COPE and FqMerger were used to merge the filtered high-quality paired reads into contigs. BLAST was used to align contigs to the IMGT TRBV, TRBD and TRBJ reference genes, and CDR3 was defined following IMGT. Highly expanded clones were defined as clonotypes with a frequency above 0.1%. Repertoire diversity was measured by Shannon entropy, and V-J evenness by the Gini coefficient. Public clonotypes were defined as clonotypes shared by more than one individual. The public reads were run again by TCRdb, first through fastp at Q25 and then through MiXCR, and only productive beta chains were kept. Rows with a matching CDR3 protein are joined into one entry that keeps the most common DNA and genes. TCRdb, not the original authors, processed these V and J calls. In all, the sample holds approximately 400,000 distinct CDR3 sequences, and 15% of those were seen once. The leading ten clones occupy about 20% of the sample.

Counted from cysteine to phenylalanine, this CDR3 has 16 amino acids. The sequence is cut down to CDR3 DNA, 48 bases in frame from base 1. V is shortened by 5 bases, J by 1 base, and the region joining them spans 15 bases. The germline V gene gives CDR1 as MDHEN and CDR2 as SYDVKM. This clonotype was counted at least ten times. The target of this receptor is not known. Per-nucleotide qualities are absent, and no much larger clonotype sits a single base away. The receptor was derived from a female donor with Graves disease. The sample in question was peripheral blood mononuclear cells (PBMCs), obtained at new diagnosis, from a patient treated with antithyroid drugs. The rearrangement joined TRBV28 to TRBJ2-1; confidence is insufficient to name the D gene. The nucleotide sequence reads as follows: TGTGCCAGCAGTGACCCCAAGGGAAGGTCCTACAATGAGCAGTTCTTC. Its translation is CASSDPKGRSYNEQFF.